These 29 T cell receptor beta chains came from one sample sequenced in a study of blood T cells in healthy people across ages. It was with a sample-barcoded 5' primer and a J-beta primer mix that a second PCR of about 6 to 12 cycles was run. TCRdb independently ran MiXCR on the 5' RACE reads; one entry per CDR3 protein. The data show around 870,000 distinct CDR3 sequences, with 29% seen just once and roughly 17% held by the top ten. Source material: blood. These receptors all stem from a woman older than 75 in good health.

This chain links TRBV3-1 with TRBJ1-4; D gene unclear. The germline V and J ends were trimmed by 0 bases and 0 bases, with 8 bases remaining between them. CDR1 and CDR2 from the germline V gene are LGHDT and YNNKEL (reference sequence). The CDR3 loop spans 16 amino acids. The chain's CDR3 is CASSQERIATNEKLFF. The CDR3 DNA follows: TGTGCCAGCAGCCAAGAACGGATTGCAACTAATGAAAAACTGTTTTTT.

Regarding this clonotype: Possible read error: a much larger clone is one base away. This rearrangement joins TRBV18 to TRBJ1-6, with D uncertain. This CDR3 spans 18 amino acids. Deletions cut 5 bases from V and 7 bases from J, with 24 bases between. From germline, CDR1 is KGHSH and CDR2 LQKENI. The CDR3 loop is CASSWSAVESDGNSPLHF. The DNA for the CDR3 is TGTGCCAGCTCATGGTCCGCGGTTGAAAGCGACGGGAATTCACCCCTCCACTTT.

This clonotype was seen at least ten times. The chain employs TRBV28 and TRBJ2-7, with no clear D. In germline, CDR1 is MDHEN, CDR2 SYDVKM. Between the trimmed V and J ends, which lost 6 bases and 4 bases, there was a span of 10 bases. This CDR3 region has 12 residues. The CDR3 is CASRSPIYEQYF. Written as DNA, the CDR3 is TGTGCCAGCAGATCTCCTATATACGAGCAGTACTTC.

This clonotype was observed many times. The CDR3 sequence: CASSFLAGTSYEQYF. The CDR3 DNA is TGTGCCAGCAGCTTTCTTGCGGGAACCTCCTACGAGCAGTACTTC. The chain has TRBV7-2 and TRBJ2-7; maybe TRBD2 (6 bases). The V end was cut by 3 bases, the J end by 0 bases, with 12 bases between. The CDR3 loop spans 15 amino acids. Germline V gene data show CDR1 as SGHTA and CDR2 as FQGNSA. The complete variable domain, with remaining parts taken from reference TRBV7-2 and TRBJ2-7, reads GAGVSQSPSNKVTEKGKDVELRCDPISGHTALYWYRQSLGQGLEFLIYFQGNSAPDKSGLPSDRFSAERTGGSVSTLTIQRTQQEDSAVYLCASSFLAGTSYEQYFGPGTRLTVT.

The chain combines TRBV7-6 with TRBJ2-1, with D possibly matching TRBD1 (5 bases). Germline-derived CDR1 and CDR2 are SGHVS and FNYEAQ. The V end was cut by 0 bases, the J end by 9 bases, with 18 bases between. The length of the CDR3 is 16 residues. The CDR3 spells CASSLAPVTGAVEQFF. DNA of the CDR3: TGTGCCAGCAGCTTAGCGCCAGTCACAGGAGCTGTTGAGCAGTTCTTC.

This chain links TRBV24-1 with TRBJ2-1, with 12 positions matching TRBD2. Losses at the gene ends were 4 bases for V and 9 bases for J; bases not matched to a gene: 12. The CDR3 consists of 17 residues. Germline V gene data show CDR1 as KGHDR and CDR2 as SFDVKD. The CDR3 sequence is CATSDQTSGGPSGEQFF. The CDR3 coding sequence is TGTGCCACCAGTGACCAAACTAGCGGGGGGCCGAGCGGTGAGCAGTTCTTC.

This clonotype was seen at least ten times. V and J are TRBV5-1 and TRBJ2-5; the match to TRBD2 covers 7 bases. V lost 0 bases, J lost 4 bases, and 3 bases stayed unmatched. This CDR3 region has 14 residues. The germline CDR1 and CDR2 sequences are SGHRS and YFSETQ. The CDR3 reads CASSLGEGRETQYF. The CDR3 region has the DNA TGCGCCAGCAGCTTGGGGGAGGGTAGAGAGACCCAGTACTTC.

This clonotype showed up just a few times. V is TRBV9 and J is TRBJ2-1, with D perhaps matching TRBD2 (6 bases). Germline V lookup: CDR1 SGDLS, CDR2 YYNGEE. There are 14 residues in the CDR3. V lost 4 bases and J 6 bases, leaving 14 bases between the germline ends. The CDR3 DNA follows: TGTGCCAGCAGCCCTCCAGGAGGGTTCAATGAGCAGTTCTTC. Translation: CASSPPGGFNEQFF.

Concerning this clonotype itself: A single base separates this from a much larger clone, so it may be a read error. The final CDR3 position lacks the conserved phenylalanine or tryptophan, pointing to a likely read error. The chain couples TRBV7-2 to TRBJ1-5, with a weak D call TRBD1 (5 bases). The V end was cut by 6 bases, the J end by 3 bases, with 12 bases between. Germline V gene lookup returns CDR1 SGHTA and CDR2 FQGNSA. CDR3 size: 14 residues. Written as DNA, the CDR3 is TGTGCCAGCAGAGCTGACAGCACCAATCAGCCCCAGCATTGT. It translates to CASRADSTNQPQHC.

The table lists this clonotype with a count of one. The CDR3 protein is CASSQDFGGVRETQYF. The CDR3 bases are TGCGCCAGCAGCCAAGACTTCGGGGGGGTGCGAGAGACCCAGTACTTC. The V call is TRBV4-3, the J call TRBJ2-5; 8 nucleotides line up with TRBD2. The CDR3 is 16 amino acids. V shed 0 bases and J 4 bases; nucleotides not matched to a gene: 7. CDR1 and CDR2 from the germline V gene are LGHNA and YSLEER.

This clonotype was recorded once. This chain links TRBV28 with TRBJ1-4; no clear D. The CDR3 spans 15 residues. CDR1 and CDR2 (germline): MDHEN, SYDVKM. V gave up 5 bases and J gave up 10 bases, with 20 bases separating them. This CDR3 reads CASSLGRATRGKLFF. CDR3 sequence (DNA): TGTGCCAGCAGTCTAGGGCGAGCCACGCGGGGAAAACTGTTTTTT.

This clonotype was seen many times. CDR3 residues: CASSFKAVGVETQYF. The CDR3 DNA sequence: TGTGCCAGCAGTTTTAAGGCCGTGGGGGTAGAGACCCAGTACTTC. The chain recombines TRBV12-3 or TRBV12-4 with TRBJ2-5, with D possibly being TRBD1 or TRBD2 (5 bases each). Trimming took 3 bases from V and 4 from J, leaving 15 bases between them. The CDR3 runs to 15 residues.

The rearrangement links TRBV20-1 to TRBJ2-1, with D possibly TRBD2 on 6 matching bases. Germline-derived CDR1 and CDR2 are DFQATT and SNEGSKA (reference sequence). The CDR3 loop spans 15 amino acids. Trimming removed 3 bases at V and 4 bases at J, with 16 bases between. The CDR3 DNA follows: TGCAGTGCTAGGGGGGACTCCCGGGGATACAATGAGCAGTTCTTC. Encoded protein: CSARGDSRGYNEQFF.

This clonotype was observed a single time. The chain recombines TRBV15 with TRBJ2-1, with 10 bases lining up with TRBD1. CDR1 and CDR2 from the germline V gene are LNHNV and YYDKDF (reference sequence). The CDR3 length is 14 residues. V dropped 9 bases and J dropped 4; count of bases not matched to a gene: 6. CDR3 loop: CATARTGGYNEQFF. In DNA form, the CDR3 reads TGTGCCACGGCACGGACAGGGGGTTACAATGAGCAGTTCTTC.

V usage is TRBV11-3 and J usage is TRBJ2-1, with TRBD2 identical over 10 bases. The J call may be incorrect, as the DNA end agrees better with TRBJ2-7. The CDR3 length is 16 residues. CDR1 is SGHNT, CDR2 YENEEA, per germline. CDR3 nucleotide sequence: TGTGCCAGCAGCTCCCTAGCGGGGGTCTCCTACAATGAGCAGTACTTC. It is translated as CASSSLAGVSYNEQYF.

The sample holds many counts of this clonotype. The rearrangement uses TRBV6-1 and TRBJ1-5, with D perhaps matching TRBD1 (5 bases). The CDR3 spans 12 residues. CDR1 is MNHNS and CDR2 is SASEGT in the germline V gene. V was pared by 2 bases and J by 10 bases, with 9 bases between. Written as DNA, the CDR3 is TGTGCCAGCAGTGAACGGGGGGGACCCCAGCATTTT. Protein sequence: CASSERGGPQHF.

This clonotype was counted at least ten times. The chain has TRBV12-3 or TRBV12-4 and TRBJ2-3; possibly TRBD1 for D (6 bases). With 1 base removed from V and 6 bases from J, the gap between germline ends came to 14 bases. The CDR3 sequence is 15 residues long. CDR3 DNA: TGTGCCAGCAGTTTAGTTGGGGGCCTCGTGGATACGCAGTATTTT. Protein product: CASSLVGGLVDTQYF.

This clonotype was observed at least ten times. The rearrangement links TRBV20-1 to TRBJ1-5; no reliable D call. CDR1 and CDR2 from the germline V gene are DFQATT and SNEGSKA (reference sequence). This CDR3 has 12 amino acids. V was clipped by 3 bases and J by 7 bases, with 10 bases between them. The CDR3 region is CSASGVGQPQHF. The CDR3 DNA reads TGCAGTGCTAGTGGGGTTGGCCAGCCCCAGCATTTT.

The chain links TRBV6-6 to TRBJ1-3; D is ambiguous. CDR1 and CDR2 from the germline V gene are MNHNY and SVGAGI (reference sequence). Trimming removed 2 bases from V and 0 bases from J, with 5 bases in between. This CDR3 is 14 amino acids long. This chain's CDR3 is CASSYGSSGNTIYF. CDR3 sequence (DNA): TGTGCCAGCAGTTACGGCAGCTCTGGAAACACCATATATTTT.

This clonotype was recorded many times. The CDR3 DNA reads as TGCAGCGACCGCAGGGGGGATACGCAGTATTTT. It yields the protein CSDRRGDTQYF. The chain joins TRBV29-1 to TRBJ2-3; 7 bases map to TRBD1. V shed 7 bases, J shed 6 bases, and the junction held 4 bases outside the gene matches. The CDR3 is 11 amino acids. Germline lookup yields CDR1 SQVTM and CDR2 ANQGSEA.

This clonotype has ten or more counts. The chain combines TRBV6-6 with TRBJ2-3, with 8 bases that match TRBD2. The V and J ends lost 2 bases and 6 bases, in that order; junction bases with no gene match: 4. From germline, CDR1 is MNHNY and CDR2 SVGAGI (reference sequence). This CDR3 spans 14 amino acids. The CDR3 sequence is CASSYGSGVDTQYF. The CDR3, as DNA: TGTGCCAGCAGTTACGGTAGCGGGGTGGATACGCAGTATTTT.

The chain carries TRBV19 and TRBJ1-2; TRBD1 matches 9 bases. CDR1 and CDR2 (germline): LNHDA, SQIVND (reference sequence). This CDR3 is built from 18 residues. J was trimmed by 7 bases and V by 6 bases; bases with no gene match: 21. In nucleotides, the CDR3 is TGTGCCAGTAGGGAAACGACAGGGGGTGTAAAGATGAAGGGTGGCTACACCTTC. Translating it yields CASRETTGGVKMKGGYTF.

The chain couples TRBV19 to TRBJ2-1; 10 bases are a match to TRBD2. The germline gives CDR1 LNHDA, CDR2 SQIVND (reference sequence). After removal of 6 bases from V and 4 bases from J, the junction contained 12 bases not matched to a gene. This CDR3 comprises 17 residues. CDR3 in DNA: TGTGCCAGTAGAGTGCTAGCGGGGGCCCCGGGATACAATGAGCAGTTCTTC. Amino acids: CASRVLAGAPGYNEQFF. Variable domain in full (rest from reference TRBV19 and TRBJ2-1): DGGITQSPKYLFRKEGQNVTLSCEQNLNHDAMYWYRQDPGQGLRLIYYSQIVNDFQKGDIAEGYSVSREKKESFPLTVTSAQKNPTAFYLCASRVLAGAPGYNEQFFGPGTRLTVL.

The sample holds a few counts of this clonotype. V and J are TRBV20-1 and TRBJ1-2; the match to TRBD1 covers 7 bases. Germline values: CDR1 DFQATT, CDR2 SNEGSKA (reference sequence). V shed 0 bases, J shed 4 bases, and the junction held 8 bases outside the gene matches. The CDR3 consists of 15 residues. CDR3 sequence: CSARDPGGGGYGYTF. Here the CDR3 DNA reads TGCAGTGCTAGAGACCCAGGGGGTGGGGGCTATGGCTACACCTTC.

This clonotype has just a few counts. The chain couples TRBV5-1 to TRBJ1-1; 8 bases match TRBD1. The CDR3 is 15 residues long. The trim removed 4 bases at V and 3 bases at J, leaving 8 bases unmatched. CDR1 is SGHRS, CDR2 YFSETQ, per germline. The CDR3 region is CASSTGQGWDTEAFF. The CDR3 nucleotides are TGCGCCAGCAGCACAGGACAGGGTTGGGACACTGAAGCTTTCTTT.

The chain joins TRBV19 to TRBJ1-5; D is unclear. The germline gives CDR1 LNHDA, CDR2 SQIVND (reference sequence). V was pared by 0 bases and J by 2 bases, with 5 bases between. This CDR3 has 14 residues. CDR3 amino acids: CASSIEDGNQPQHF. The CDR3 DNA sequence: TGTGCCAGTAGTATAGAAGACGGCAATCAGCCCCAGCATTTT.

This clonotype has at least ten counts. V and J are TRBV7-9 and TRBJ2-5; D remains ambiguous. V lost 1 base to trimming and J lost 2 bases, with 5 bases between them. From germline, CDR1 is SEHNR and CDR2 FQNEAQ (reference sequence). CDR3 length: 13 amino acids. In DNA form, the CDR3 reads TGTGCCAGCAGCTTAGATGTTCAAGAGACCCAGTACTTC. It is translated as CASSLDVQETQYF.

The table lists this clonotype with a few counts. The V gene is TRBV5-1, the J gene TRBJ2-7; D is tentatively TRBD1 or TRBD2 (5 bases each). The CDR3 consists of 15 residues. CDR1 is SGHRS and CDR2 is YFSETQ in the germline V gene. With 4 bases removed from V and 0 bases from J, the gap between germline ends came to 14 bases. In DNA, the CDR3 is TGCGCCAGCAGCATATCTCCAGGGACCTCCTACGAGCAGTACTTC. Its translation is CASSISPGTSYEQYF.

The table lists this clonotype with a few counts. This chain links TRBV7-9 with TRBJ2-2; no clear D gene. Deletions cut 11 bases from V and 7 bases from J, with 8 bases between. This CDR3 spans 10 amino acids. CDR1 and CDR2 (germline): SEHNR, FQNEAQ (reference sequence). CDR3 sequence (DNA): TGTGCCTCAAAGCGCGGGGAGCTGTTTTTT. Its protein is CASKRGELFF. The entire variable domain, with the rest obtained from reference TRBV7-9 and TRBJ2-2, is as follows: DTGVSQNPRHKITKRGQNVTFRCDPISEHNRLYWYRQTLGQGPEFLTYFQNEAQLEKSRLLSDRFSAERPKGSFSTLEIQRTEQGDSAMYLCASKRGELFFGEGSRLTVL.